This TCR beta chain was retrieved from a study of blood T cells in healthy people across ages (dated by TCRdb to the mid-2010s). In terms of the full investigation: In model experiments, template switching captured about one uniquely barcoded TCR beta cDNA molecule for every two T cells. Donors were grouped into four age groups: young (average roughly 17 years), middle-aged (around 39), aged (about 59) and long-lived (approximately 75). Using the same blood draw, the study looked at two additional independent replicas of 1 million unique cDNA reads for two donors, one aged 18 to 30 and the other aged 80 or older. Donors of different ages were randomly distributed across sequencing lanes to avoid experimental bias. Using deep sequencing normalized with unique cDNA molecular identifiers, the study measured how TCR beta repertoire diversity changes with age.

CDR1 and CDR2 are drawn from the germline V gene: SGHTA, FQGTGA. Including cysteine and phenylalanine, the CDR3 has 13 amino acids. Kept here is only the CDR3 DNA, which spans 39 bases and is read in frame from base 1. Germline trimming: 4 bases from V, 13 bases from J; junction bases outside gene matches: 11. The roughly 39 donors, aged about 6 to 90 years, were systemically healthy Caucasian individuals from Russia. Roughly 9 milliliters of peripheral blood were drawn from each donor into EDTA-treated Vacutainer tubes. Ficoll-Paque density-gradient centrifugation was used to isolate PBMCs, with at least 6 million per sample. Trizol reagent was used to extract total RNA from PBMCs, with at least 5 micrograms per sample. The percentages of naive CD45RAhigh/CD27high T cells were determined by flow cytometry on a PBMC aliquot from every donor. Results and caveats for the whole study, not just this receptor: Estimates of total diversity based on one million sequenced T cells were regarded as lower bounds and as underestimates. Bulk unsorted PBMC profiling prevented conclusive comparison of naive and antigen-experienced compartments. Compared with the aged group, the long-lived group had more naive CD4+ T cells, fewer expanded clones and increased TCR diversity, suggesting age selection. As age increased, observed TCR beta diversity per million T cells dropped in a roughly linear way, and a significant reduction was already evident by age 40. There was a strong correlation between observed TCR beta diversity and the percentage of naive T cells measured by flow cytometry. Because donor CMV infection status was unknown, age-related changes in expanded clonotypes were potentially confounded.

As for this clonotype: The antigen it recognizes is unknown. The input lacks base qualities; no much larger clone sits a single base away.

The library came from 5' RACE. Data came from an Illumina HiSeq 2500. A second PCR of roughly 7 to 12 cycles was run with a J-beta primer mix and a sample-barcoded 5' primer. A template-switch 5' adaptor carrying 12 random nucleotides introduced a unique molecular identifier onto each TCR beta cDNA molecule. Each sample yielded at least 2.5 million CDR3-containing paired-end reads. The Mint cDNA synthesis kit, primed by a TRBC-specific oligonucleotide, was used to synthesize first-strand cDNA from all RNA. Following uracil-DNA glycosylase treatment, all cDNA underwent a first 18-cycle PCR with the universal primers M1SS and BC2_uni_R. The paper's processing steps were these. For normalization, 1 million high-quality reads were randomly selected from each sample, with every read carrying a distinct molecular identifier. Instead of being binned into consensus sequences, reads with shared molecular identifiers were discarded. MiTCR, with a Q25 quality threshold and the strictest error-elimination algorithm, was used for CDR3 identification, clonotype clustering and error correction. Lower-bound total TCR beta diversity was estimated with a nonparametric unseen species model using Euler transformation. TCRdb reran the public reads through fastp at Q25 and MiXCR, keeping productive beta chains. Identical CDR3 proteins give one entry, which carries the most common genes and DNA. These V and J calls derive from TCRdb rather than the authors' analysis. This sample has roughly 680,000 distinct CDR3 sequences in its table, and roughly 49% of those were observed once. Roughly 31% of the sample goes to the ten largest clones.

This sequence was found in a woman aged 55-69 years in good health. The sequenced sample consisted of blood. The sequence joins TRBV7-3 to TRBJ2-5; TRBD2 aligns with 8 central bases. The base sequence is TGTGCCAGCAGCTCCGGGACTAGTTCTGAGCGGTACTTC. It encodes CASSSGTSSERYF.